This T cell receptor beta chain is drawn from a study of T cells in Graves' hyperthyroidism and ophthalmopathy. It was RNA transcripts that yielded the amplified TCR beta CDR3 regions. A set of HTBI primers served as the primers for a first-round RT-PCR of the TCR CDR3. TCRdb ran MiXCR on the multiplex PCR reads and lists one entry per CDR3 protein. The data show roughly 350,000 distinct CDR3 sequences, about 15% seen once. Details on this clonotype: This clone may be a read error of a much larger clone one base away.

Exclusion of patients followed from uncontrolled infection, other autoimmune disease, pregnancy or lactation. Looked up from germline, CDR1 is DFQATT and CDR2 is SNEGSKA (reference sequence). The CDR3 extends over 15 amino acids. V gave up 5 bases and J gave up 7 bases, with 18 bases separating them. This clonotype was obtained from a woman between 25 and 40 years old with Graves' ophthalmopathy. V and J are TRBV20-1 and TRBJ1-6; possibly TRBD1 for D (5 bases). Sequencing was performed on blood. CDR3 protein: CSARGVRGLNSPLHF. CDR3 sequence (DNA): TGCAGTGCTCGAGGGGTCCGGGGTTTGAATTCACCCCTCCACTTT.